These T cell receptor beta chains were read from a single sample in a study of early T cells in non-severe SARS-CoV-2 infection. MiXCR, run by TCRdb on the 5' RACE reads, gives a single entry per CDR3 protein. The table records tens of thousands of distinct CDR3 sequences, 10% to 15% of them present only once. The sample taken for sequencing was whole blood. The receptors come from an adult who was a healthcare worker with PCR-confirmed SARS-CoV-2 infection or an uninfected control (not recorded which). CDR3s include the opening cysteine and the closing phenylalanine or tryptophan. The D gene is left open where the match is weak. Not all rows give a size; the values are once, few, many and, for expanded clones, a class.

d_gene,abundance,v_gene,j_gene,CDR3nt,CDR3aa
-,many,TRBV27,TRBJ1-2,TGTGCCAGCAGGTCCGCTTTTGGTGGCTACACCTTC,CASRSAFGGYTF
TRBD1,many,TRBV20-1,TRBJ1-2,TGCAGTGCGAGACAGGGAGGCTATGGCTACACCTTC,CSARQGGYGYTF
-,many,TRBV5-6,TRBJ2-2,TGTGCCAGCAGCTTGGCCATTCGGCAGGTGACAACCGGGGAGCTGTTTTTT,CASSLAIRQVTTGELFF
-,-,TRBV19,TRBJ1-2,TGTGCCAGTAGTGGGTTTGACTATGGCTACACCTTC,CASSGFDYGYTF
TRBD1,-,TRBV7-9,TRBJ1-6,TGTGCCAGCAGACCCGACAGGGATAGGTCCTATAATTCACCCCTCCACTTT,CASRPDRDRSYNSPLHF
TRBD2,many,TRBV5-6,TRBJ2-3,TGTGCCAGCAGCACGTTCTTAGCGGGGGGCGCAGATACGCAGTATTTT,CASSTFLAGGADTQYF
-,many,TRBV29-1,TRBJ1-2,TGCAGCGTTGGCGAGAGAAACTATGGCTACACCTTC,CSVGERNYGYTF
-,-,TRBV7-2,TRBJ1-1,TGTGCCAGCAGCTCCTGGGGGGGGGCAGGGGACACTGAAGCTTTCTTT,CASSSWGGAGDTEAFF
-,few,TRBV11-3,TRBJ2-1,TGTGCCAGCAGCTTAGGGGCAGCCTACTACAATGAGCAGTTCTTC,CASSLGAAYYNEQFF
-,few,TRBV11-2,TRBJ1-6,TGTGCCAGCAGCCGACAGTGGGATAATTCACCCCTCCACTTT,CASSRQWDNSPLHF
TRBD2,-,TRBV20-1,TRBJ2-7,TGCAGTGCCGGGACTAGCGGGGGGCATAACGAGCAGTACTTC,CSAGTSGGHNEQYF
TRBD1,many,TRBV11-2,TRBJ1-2,TGTGCCAGCAGCTTAGAGGACAGGATTGGTGGCTACACCTTC,CASSLEDRIGGYTF
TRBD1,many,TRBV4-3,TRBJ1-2,TGCGCCAGCAGCCAAGAGACCGGGACAGGGGGCTATGGCTACACCTTC,CASSQETGTGGYGYTF
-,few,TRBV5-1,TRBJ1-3,TGCGCCAGCAGCCCCGCCGACGGGATAGTAAACACCATATATTTT,CASSPADGIVNTIYF
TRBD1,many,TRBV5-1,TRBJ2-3,TGCGCCAGCAGCTTGATAGCCCAGGGGGTATCAGATACGCAGTATTTT,CASSLIAQGVSDTQYF
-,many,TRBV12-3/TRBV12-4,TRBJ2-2,TGTGCCAGCAGGGATAGGGCCGGGGAGCTGTTTTTT,CASRDRAGELFF
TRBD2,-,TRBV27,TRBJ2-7,TGTGCCAGCAGTTTAGAACGGGGGGGTTTCGACGAGCAGTACTTC,CASSLERGGFDEQYF
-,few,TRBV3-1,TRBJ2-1,TGTGCCAGCAGCCCCGCGGAGGCTCGGAGGAATGAGCAGTTCTTC,CASSPAEARRNEQFF
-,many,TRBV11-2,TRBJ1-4,TGTGCCAGCAGCTTGGGGCAGGGGACCTCGAATGAAAAACTGTTTTTT,CASSLGQGTSNEKLFF
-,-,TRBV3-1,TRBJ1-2,TGTGCCAGCAGCCAAGAGAGAAGGGAAGGCTACACCTTC,CASSQERREGYTF
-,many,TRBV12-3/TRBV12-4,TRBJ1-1,TGTGCCAGCACCTTGGGGGGGGGGAGCACTGAAGCTTTCTTT,CASTLGGGSTEAFF
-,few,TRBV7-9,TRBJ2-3,TGTGCCAGCAGCATGGACGGATTAAGCACAGATACGCAGTATTTT,CASSMDGLSTDTQYF
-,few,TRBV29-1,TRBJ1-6,TGCAGCGTTTCAGTTGGGGGGAATTCACCCCTCCACTTT,CSVSVGGNSPLHF
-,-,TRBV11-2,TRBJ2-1,TGTGCCAGCAGCTTAATAAAGGACAGGCAGTTCTTC,CASSLIKDRQFF
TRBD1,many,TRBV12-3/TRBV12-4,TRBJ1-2,TGTGCCAGCAGTAGGGACAGTCTCTATGGCTACACCTTC,CASSRDSLYGYTF
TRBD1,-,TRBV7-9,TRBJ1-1,TGTGCCAGCAGCCCACAAGGACAGGCGGGGAACACTGAAGCTTTCTTT,CASSPQGQAGNTEAFF
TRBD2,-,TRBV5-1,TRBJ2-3,TGCGCCAGCAGCTTTACGGGGGGGCTTGGAGATACGCAGTATTTT,CASSFTGGLGDTQYF
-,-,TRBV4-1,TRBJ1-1,TGCGCCAGCAGCCCCGGGAGGGGGGTGTCGAACACTGAAGCTTTCTTT,CASSPGRGVSNTEAFF
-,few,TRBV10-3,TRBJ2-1,TGTGCCATCAGGACGGATGGTGTCAATGAGCAGTTCTTC,CAIRTDGVNEQFF
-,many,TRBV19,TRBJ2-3,TGTGCCAGTACCCTTCCAGGCGCCGATACGCAGTATTTT,CASTLPGADTQYF
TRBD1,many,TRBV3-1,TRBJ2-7,TGTGCCAGCAGCCAGGACAGGCTGAGCTCCTACGAGCAGTACTTC,CASSQDRLSSYEQYF
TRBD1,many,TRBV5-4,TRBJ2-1,TGTGCCAGCAGCCGGGACAGGGCCACCTACAATGAGCAGTTCTTC,CASSRDRATYNEQFF
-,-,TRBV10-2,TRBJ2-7,TGCGCCAGCAGTGAGTCTTGGGGTCCCTACGAGCAGTACTTC,CASSESWGPYEQYF
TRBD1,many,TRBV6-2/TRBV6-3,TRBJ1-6,TGTGCCAGCAGTTGGGACAGTAGAACCAATTCACCCCTCCACTTT,CASSWDSRTNSPLHF
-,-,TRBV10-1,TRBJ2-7,TGCGCCAGCAGTGAAAGTGAGGGGGAGCAGTACTTC,CASSESEGEQYF
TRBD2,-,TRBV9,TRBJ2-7,TGTGCCAGCAGCGGTGGGGCGGGGGACGAGCAGTACTTC,CASSGGAGDEQYF
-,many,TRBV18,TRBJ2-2,TGTGCCAGCTCACCATCCCAGGGGACCCCCTCCGGGGAGCTGTTTTTT,CASSPSQGTPSGELFF
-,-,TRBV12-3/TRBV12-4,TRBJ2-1,TGTGCCAGCACTCAGGGCAATGAGCAGTTCTTC,CASTQGNEQFF
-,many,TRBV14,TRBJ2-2,TGTGCCAGCAGCCTGACATGGACCGGGGAGCTGTTTTTT,CASSLTWTGELFF
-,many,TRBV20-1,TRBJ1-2,TGCAGTGCCCCTCAGGGGCCCTATGGCTACACCTTC,CSAPQGPYGYTF
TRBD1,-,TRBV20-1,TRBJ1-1,TGCAGTGCTAGAGGCCAACAGGGGTATAACACTGAAGCTTTCTTT,CSARGQQGYNTEAFF
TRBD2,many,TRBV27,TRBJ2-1,TGTGCCAGCAGCCCTACAGCGGGGGTGAATGAGCAGTTCTTC,CASSPTAGVNEQFF